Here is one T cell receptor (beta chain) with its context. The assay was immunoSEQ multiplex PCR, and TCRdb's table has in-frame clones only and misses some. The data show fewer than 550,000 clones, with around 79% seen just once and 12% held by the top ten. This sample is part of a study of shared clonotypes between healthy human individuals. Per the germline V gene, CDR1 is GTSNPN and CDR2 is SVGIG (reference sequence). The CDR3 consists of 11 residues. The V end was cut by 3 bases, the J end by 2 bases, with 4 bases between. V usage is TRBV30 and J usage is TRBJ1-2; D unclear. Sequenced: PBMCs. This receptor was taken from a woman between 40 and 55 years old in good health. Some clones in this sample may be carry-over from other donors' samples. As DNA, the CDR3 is TGTGCCTGGAGGGACAACTATGGCTACACCTTC. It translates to CAWRDNYGYTF.